This TCR beta chain was found in a study of blood T cell repertoires in COVID-19. On the study more broadly: Acute and convalescent COVID-19 specimens originated in the United States, Italy and Spain. PBMCs, B-cell-depleted T cells, or T cells provided the cDNA or gDNA that made up the material.

Authors' processing steps: Estimation of nucleated cell counts was performed using reference gene primer amplification. Method: immunoSEQ multiplex PCR; TCRdb's copy keeps in-frame clones and lacks some. D and trimming were read from the DNA, whereas the V and J calls and clone size are those reported in that table. The sample includes over 100,000 clones, roughly 88% seen only once; the top ten take 0.65% to 0.9%. The CDR3 extends over 14 amino acids. The junction had 8 bases not matched to a gene; V was cut back by 4 bases and J by 6 bases. From germline, CDR1 is SGHAT and CDR2 FQDESV (reference sequence).

Sequencing input: peripheral blood. V and J are TRBV11-1 and TRBJ2-7; 8 nucleotides agree with TRBD1. The TCR originated in a woman in her 70s with acute or convalescent COVID-19. This CDR3 reads CASSSPTGVGEQYF. The CDR3 nucleotides are TGTGCCAGCAGCTCCCCGACAGGGGTGGGCGAGCAGTACTTC.